These T cell receptor beta chains were read from a single sample in a study of cytomegalovirus exposure and HLA in healthy donors. Some clones are missing from TCRdb's copy, which holds only in-frame ones; the method was immunoSEQ multiplex PCR. The repertoire holds 150,000 to 200,000 clones, with around 80% as singletons. The source material was PBMCs. These receptors came from a woman in her 40s in good health and CMV-seronegative. Each CDR3 is given with its conserved first and last residue. D genes are given only for firm matches. Clone size is stated in some rows and not others, as once, few, many or a class when expanded.

NA,TRBJ1-1,NA,TRBV7-6,TGTGCCAGCAGCCCGGGACAGAACACTGAAGCTTTCTTT,CASSPGQNTEAFF
NA,TRBJ2-1,NA,TRBV29-1,TGCAGCGTTCTCTCCGCGGGGTACGAGCAGTTCTTC,CSVLSAGYEQFF
NA,TRBJ1-5,NA,TRBV27,TGTGCCAGCAGTTATCACAGGGCTGGGAATCAGCCCCAGCATTTT,CASSYHRAGNQPQHF
few,TRBJ2-7,TRBD2,TRBV14,TGTGCCAGCAGCCAAGTCGGGGGGTACGAGCAGTACTTC,CASSQVGGYEQYF
few,TRBJ2-1,NA,TRBV7-9,TGTGCCAGCAGCCTGGGGAACAGGGCCCCCTACAATGAGCAGTTCTTC,CASSLGNRAPYNEQFF
NA,TRBJ2-3,TRBD2,TRBV6-6,TGTGCCAGCAGTTACTGGACTAGCGGAAAACCAGATACGCAGTATTTT,CASSYWTSGKPDTQYF
NA,TRBJ1-1,TRBD1,TRBV5-4,TGTGCCAGCAGCTGGTTAGACAGGGCCGCGAACACTGAAGCTTTCTTT,CASSWLDRAANTEAFF
NA,TRBJ1-3,TRBD1,TRBV10-3,TGTGCCATCGGACGACAGGGAACAACCGGAAACACCATATATTTT,CAIGRQGTTGNTIYF
NA,TRBJ1-4,NA,TRBV7-8,TGTGCCAGCAGCTTTCTGACGGGGGGACTGGCAACTAATGAAAAACTGTTTTTT,CASSFLTGGLATNEKLFF
NA,TRBJ2-3,TRBD2,TRBV11-3,TGTGCCAGCAGCTCGGGTCTAGCGGGAATGTCAGATACGCAGTATTTT,CASSSGLAGMSDTQYF
NA,TRBJ1-1,TRBD1,TRBV5-1,TGCGCCAGCAGCCCGGGGAAGGGGGCCACTGAAGCTTTCTTT,CASSPGKGATEAFF
NA,TRBJ1-2,NA,TRBV5-1,TGCGCCAGCAGCTTGGCCACAGGGAAGAACTATGGCTACACCTTC,CASSLATGKNYGYTF
NA,TRBJ1-3,NA,TRBV4-1,TGCGCCAGCAGCCAAGAGGCAGTTAGAGGGAGTGGAAACACCATATATTTT,CASSQEAVRGSGNTIYF
NA,TRBJ2-3,NA,TRBV11-1,TGTGCCAGCAGCCCTAGGCGGGCAGATACGCAGTATTTT,CASSPRRADTQYF
NA,TRBJ2-3,NA,TRBV11-3,TGTGCCAGCAGCCTAGAGGGGAGTTTCGATACGCAGTATTTT,CASSLEGSFDTQYF
NA,TRBJ2-3,NA,TRBV28,TGTGCCAGCAGTTCCCAAGTCAGGACGCAGTATTTT,CASSSQVRTQYF
NA,TRBJ2-3,NA,TRBV15,TGTGCCACCAGCAGAGATAAATCCAGGAATGGCCTCACAGATACGCAGTATTTT,CATSRDKSRNGLTDTQYF
NA,TRBJ2-3,NA,TRBV6-1,TGTGCCAGCAGTGAAACGCTAGGAGGGCAAACAGATACGCAGTATTTT,CASSETLGGQTDTQYF
NA,TRBJ1-2,TRBD1,TRBV7-9,TGTGCCGGCAGCCTCAGGGACAGCCACATCTATGGCTACACCTTC,CAGSLRDSHIYGYTF
NA,TRBJ2-7,TRBD1,TRBV30,TGTGCCCGTCAACCGGGACAGGCGTACGAGCAGTACTTC,CARQPGQAYEQYF
NA,TRBJ1-2,TRBD1,TRBV30,TGTGCCTGGATTACCTCCGGACAGGGATTCTATGGCTACACCTTC,CAWITSGQGFYGYTF
once,TRBJ2-1,TRBD2,TRBV6-5,TGTGCCAGCAGTTATTCTAGCGGGAGCAATGAGCAGTTCTTC,CASSYSSGSNEQFF